Shown below are 27 T cell receptor beta chains from a single sample sequenced in a study of cytomegalovirus exposure and HLA in healthy donors. PCR employed 60 Vbeta and 13 Jbeta primers. Using immunoSEQ multiplex PCR, the repertoire was profiled, and TCRdb retains in-frame clones only, with some absent. The sample shows about 160,000 clones, approximately 80% of them seen only once. The sequencing input was PBMCs. The source of these receptors is a man aged 30-40 years in good health and CMV-seronegative.

The chain recombines TRBV7-3 with TRBJ2-3; TRBD2 agrees at 10 bases. Trimming took 5 bases from V and 5 from J; bases not matched to a gene: 13. Looked up from germline, CDR1 is SGHTA and CDR2 is FQGTGA. The CDR3 has 17 amino acids. CDR3 residues: CASSRSERGGLGDTQYF. Here the CDR3 DNA reads TGTGCCAGCAGCCGCAGCGAGCGGGGGGGCTTAGGAGATACGCAGTATTTT.

The chain links TRBV18 to TRBJ2-7, with 11 bases fitting TRBD2. V lost 4 bases and J lost 5; bases outside the gene matches: 7. CDR3 length: 15 amino acids. CDR1 is KGHSH and CDR2 is LQKENI in the germline V gene. The CDR3 DNA follows: TGTGCCAGCTCACTGGTAGCGGGGGGGCTAGACGAGCAGTACTTC. Translation: CASSLVAGGLDEQYF.

The CDR3 coding sequence is TGTGCCAGCAGCTCTAGACAGGGGAGGGTCACAGATACGCAGTATTTT. Its protein product is CASSSRQGRVTDTQYF. This chain links TRBV28 with TRBJ2-3; a weak D match, TRBD1 (8 bases). Germline V CDR1 and CDR2: MDHEN, SYDVKM. The CDR3 loop spans 16 amino acids. Trimming removed 6 bases at V and 2 bases at J, with 18 bases between. Combining the CDR3 with reference TRBV28 and TRBJ2-3 gives the whole variable domain DVKVTQSSRYLVKRTGEKVFLECVQDMDHENMFWYRQDPGLGLRLIYFSYDVKMKEKGDIPEGYSVSREKKERFSLILESASTNQTSMYLCASSSRQGRVTDTQYFGPGTRLTVL.

In DNA, the CDR3 is TGTGCCAGTAGTACAGCGGGGGGCGGGACCGGGGAGCTGTTTTTT. Protein product: CASSTAGGGTGELFF. The chain recombines TRBV19 with TRBJ2-2, with 9 bases matching TRBD2. This CDR3 contains 15 residues. V lost 4 bases, J lost 5 bases, and 5 bases stayed unmatched. Germline-derived CDR1 and CDR2 are LNHDA and SQIVND (reference sequence).

The sample holds one count of this clone. At one end the junction does not follow the germline gene, possibly because of a read error. This chain connects TRBV5-1 to TRBJ1-4; 8 bases agree with TRBD1. Germline V gives CDR1 SGHRS, CDR2 YFSETQ. This CDR3 comprises 14 residues. CDR3 in DNA: TGCGCCAGCAGATTGGACAGGGCCGGTGAAAAACTGTTTTTT. Translation: CASRLDRAGEKLFF.

This clone came up once. The genes are TRBV7-9 and TRBJ1-1; possibly TRBD1 for D (6 bases). Germline V gives CDR1 SEHNR, CDR2 FQNEAQ (reference sequence). The CDR3 loop spans 14 amino acids. Trimming shortened V by 3 bases and J by 6 bases, and 14 bases separated the two germline ends. The CDR3 reads CASSFTGIFPEAFF. The CDR3 nucleotides are TGTGCCAGCAGCTTCACAGGGATTTTCCCTGAAGCTTTCTTT.

The rearrangement joins TRBV2 to TRBJ1-5; D possibly corresponds to TRBD1 (6 bases). V dropped 8 bases and J dropped 3 bases, with 8 bases sitting between them. The germline V gene encodes CDR1 SNHLY and CDR2 FYNNEI. The CDR3 totals 12 residues. CDR3 residues: CASRDTNQPQHF. The CDR3 region has the DNA TGTGCCAGCCGGGACACCAATCAGCCCCAGCATTTT.

CDR3 coding DNA: TGCAGCGTCGGGTACAGGGGGCGGTCGGCTGAAGCTTTCTTT. Translated: CSVGYRGRSAEAFF. The chain employs TRBV29-1 and TRBJ1-1; 9 nucleotides align to TRBD1. The germline CDR1 and CDR2 sequences are SQVTM and ANQGSEA. This CDR3 has 14 amino acids. With 6 bases clipped from V and 6 bases from J, the junction kept 11 bases outside the gene matches. The whole variable domain, filled in from reference TRBV29-1 and TRBJ1-1, reads SAVISQKPSRDICQRGTSLTIQCQVDSQVTMMFWYRQQPGQSLTLIATANQGSEATYESGFVIDKFPISRPNLTFSTLTVSNMSPEDSSIYLCSVGYRGRSAEAFFGQGTRLTVV.

This clone was picked up one time. J is TRBJ2-3 and V is TRBV7-3; no reliable D call. Germline V gene data show CDR1 as SGHTA and CDR2 as FQGTGA. V dropped 5 bases and J dropped 5 bases, with 8 bases sitting between them. The CDR3 length is 12 residues. The chain's CDR3 is CASSTPGDTQYF. The CDR3 bases are TGTGCCAGCAGCACCCCAGGAGATACGCAGTATTTT.

This sequence joins TRBV5-8 and TRBJ2-3, with D perhaps TRBD1 (5 bases). Germline V lookup: CDR1 SGHTS, CDR2 YDEGEE. The CDR3 length is 16 residues. Trimming shortened V by 1 base and J by 1 base, and 13 bases separated the two germline ends. CDR3 residues: CASSLNAGSGTDTQYF. The CDR3 region has the DNA TGTGCCAGCAGCTTGAATGCAGGGTCGGGCACAGATACGCAGTATTTT.

As regards this clone: Other nucleotide sequences in the sample specify the same CDR3. The rearrangement links TRBV9 to TRBJ1-2; 10 bases match TRBD1. The V and J ends lost 0 bases and 5 bases, in that order; junction bases with no gene match: 1. The CDR3 length is 14 residues. The germline gives CDR1 SGDLS, CDR2 YYNGEE. CDR3 DNA sequence: TGTGCCAGCAGCGTAGGGGGACAGGGGTATGGCTACACCTTC. This gives the protein CASSVGGQGYGYTF.

This clone is a singleton in its sample. The rearrangement joins TRBV7-7 to TRBJ2-7, with D possibly matching TRBD1 (6 bases). V was shortened by 5 bases and J by 1 base, with 18 bases between the two germline ends. This CDR3 comprises 16 residues. CDR1 and CDR2 (germline): SSHAT, FNYEAQ (reference sequence). DNA for the CDR3: TGTGCCAGCAGCCCGAGGAACAGGGTAAGGTCCTACGAGCAGTACTTC. This translates into CASSPRNRVRSYEQYF.

The chain links TRBV29-1 to TRBJ1-1; unclear D gene. Trimming cost V 3 bases and J 11 bases, with 13 bases left between them. This CDR3 region has 11 residues. Germline values: CDR1 SQVTM, CDR2 ANQGSEA. As DNA, the CDR3 is TGCAGCGTTGATGAGAAAGGAGAGGCTTTCTTT. It encodes CSVDEKGEAFF. The full variable domain, completed using reference TRBV29-1 and TRBJ1-1, is SAVISQKPSRDICQRGTSLTIQCQVDSQVTMMFWYRQQPGQSLTLIATANQGSEATYESGFVIDKFPISRPNLTFSTLTVSNMSPEDSSIYLCSVDEKGEAFFGQGTRLTVV.

The rearrangement links TRBV7-9 to TRBJ1-2, with D uncertain. Germline CDR1 and CDR2: SEHNR and FQNEAQ (reference sequence). The CDR3 consists of 14 residues. V lost 1 base and J 1 base, leaving 7 bases between the germline ends. CDR3 sequence (DNA): TGTGCCAGCAGCTTAGGGCAGATTAACTATGGCTACACCTTC. Translated, it gives CASSLGQINYGYTF.

The chain couples TRBV7-9 to TRBJ2-5, with a possible D match to TRBD2 (6 bases). The V gene's germline CDR1 is SEHNR and CDR2 FQNEAQ (reference sequence). This CDR3 region has 13 residues. Between the trimmed V and J ends, which lost 3 bases and 9 bases, there was a span of 14 bases. CDR3 loop: CASSFSRWGAQYF. The CDR3, as DNA: TGTGCCAGCAGCTTCTCCCGTTGGGGGGCCCAGTACTTC. The full variable domain, completed using reference TRBV7-9 and TRBJ2-5, is DTGVSQNPRHKITKRGQNVTFRCDPISEHNRLYWYRQTLGQGPEFLTYFQNEAQLEKSRLLSDRFSAERPKGSFSTLEIQRTEQGDSAMYLCASSFSRWGAQYFGPGTRLLVL.

The chain combines TRBV7-3 with TRBJ2-3; possible D gene TRBD2, 5 bases. V was pared by 5 bases and J by 5 bases, with 8 bases between. This CDR3 comprises 12 residues. The germline gives CDR1 SGHTA, CDR2 FQGTGA. CDR3 amino acids: CASSREGDTQYF. The CDR3 nucleotides read TGTGCCAGCAGCCGTGAGGGAGATACGCAGTATTTT.

The CDR3, as DNA: TGTGCCAGCAGCTATCCTAGCGGGAGAGGTGATGAGCAGTTCTTC. Translation: CASSYPSGRGDEQFF. The chain employs TRBV13 and TRBJ2-1; TRBD2 matches 10 bases. V trimming: 4 bases; J trimming: 8 bases; junction bases outside the gene matches: 8. This CDR3 is built from 15 residues. Germline CDR1 PRHDT, CDR2 FYEKMQ (reference sequence).

The chain links TRBV5-1 to TRBJ1-2, with a possible D match to TRBD1 (6 bases). Germline values: CDR1 SGHRS, CDR2 YFSETQ. The CDR3 sequence is 14 residues long. The ends were cut back, 0 bases at V and 6 bases at J, with 12 bases in the middle. The CDR3 nucleotides read TGCGCCAGCAGCTTGGGAGGACAGACACATGGCTACACCTTC. As protein: CASSLGGQTHGYTF.

CDR3 sequence: CASSQDAGAGTQYF. DNA for the CDR3: TGCGCCAGCAGCCAAGATGCGGGCGCCGGGACCCAGTACTTC. The V gene is TRBV4-3, the J gene TRBJ2-5; D may be TRBD2 (5 bases). Germline loops: CDR1 LGHNA, CDR2 YSLEER. The CDR3 runs 14 residues. The ends were cut back, 0 bases at V and 7 bases at J, with 12 bases in the middle.

On this clone itself: One junction end does not reproduce the germline sequence, and a read error may be involved. The chain recombines TRBV28 with TRBJ1-4, with TRBD1 identical over 7 bases. There are 13 residues in the CDR3. CDR1 MDHEN and CDR2 SYDVKM come from the germline V gene. CDR3 amino acids: CAGRGATNEKLFF. The CDR3 bases are TGTGCCGGCAGGGGGGCGACTAATGAAAAACTGTTTTTT.

This chain links TRBV5-1 with TRBJ2-3; TRBD2 agrees at 7 bases. The CDR3 has 18 residues. In germline, CDR1 is SGHRS, CDR2 YFSETQ. V lost 4 bases and J lost 2; bases outside the gene matches: 16. The CDR3 nucleotides read TGCGCCAGCAGCCTTTTGAATTTGCCTAGCGGAAACACAGATACGCAGTATTTT. This gives the protein CASSLLNLPSGNTDTQYF.

The V gene is TRBV27, the J gene TRBJ2-2; D is unresolved. The CDR3 spans 13 residues. Trimming pared 3 bases from V and 2 bases from J, leaving 4 bases between. Germline assignment: CDR1 MNHEY and CDR2 SMNVEV (reference sequence). The DNA of the CDR3 is TGTGCCAGCAGTTTGTTAAACACCGGGGAGCTGTTTTTT. As protein: CASSLLNTGELFF.

The chain carries TRBV5-1 and TRBJ2-1, with D perhaps TRBD2 (5 bases). Germline V CDR1 and CDR2: SGHRS, YFSETQ. V was pared by 0 bases and J by 0 bases, with 7 bases between. The CDR3 has 15 residues. CDR3 coding DNA: TGCGCCAGCAGCTTGGGTACTAGCTCCTACAATGAGCAGTTCTTC. This codes for CASSLGTSSYNEQFF.

This rearrangement joins TRBV7-3 to TRBJ2-6; 9 bases fit TRBD1. Germline CDR1 reads SGHTA; CDR2 reads FQGTGA. The length of the CDR3 is 12 residues. V was clipped by 5 bases and J by 11 bases; unmatched bases: 1. The CDR3 DNA is TGTGCCAGCAGCAGGGACAGGGACGTCCTGACTTTC. It codes for CASSRDRDVLTF. Filled out from reference TRBV7-3 and TRBJ2-6, the complete variable domain reads GAGVSQTPSNKVTEKGKYVELRCDPISGHTALYWYRQSLGQGPEFLIYFQGTGAADDSGLPNDRFFAVRPEGSVSTLKIQRTERGDSAVYLCASSRDRDVLTFGAGSRLTVL.

The rearrangement joins TRBV5-6 to TRBJ2-5; 12 bases fit TRBD2. The germline V gene has CDR1 SGHDT and CDR2 YYEEEE. V lost 2 bases to trimming and J lost 4 bases; unmatched junction nucleotides: 3. This CDR3 has 15 amino acids. DNA of the CDR3: TGTGCCAGCAGCTTTCGACTAGCGGGGGTAGAGACCCAGTACTTC. This translates into CASSFRLAGVETQYF.

The CDR3 nucleotides read TGCGCCAGCAGCTTGGTCCCAGGGGAATACGAGCAGTACTTC. Translating gives CASSLVPGEYEQYF. The chain has TRBV5-1 and TRBJ2-7; possible D gene TRBD1, 6 bases. Germline V gene sequence: CDR1 SGHRS, CDR2 YFSETQ. V lost 0 bases and J lost 4, with 11 bases in between. This CDR3 region has 14 residues.

The chain employs TRBV7-2 and TRBJ1-5, with a tentative D call TRBD1 (5 bases). The CDR3 is 15 amino acids. Germline CDR1 reads SGHTA; CDR2 reads FQGNSA. V lost 7 bases to trimming and J lost 5 bases, with 18 bases between them. The CDR3 loop reads CASNPSTGGDQPQHF. Written as DNA, the CDR3 is TGTGCCAGCAACCCTTCAACAGGTGGCGATCAGCCCCAGCATTTT.